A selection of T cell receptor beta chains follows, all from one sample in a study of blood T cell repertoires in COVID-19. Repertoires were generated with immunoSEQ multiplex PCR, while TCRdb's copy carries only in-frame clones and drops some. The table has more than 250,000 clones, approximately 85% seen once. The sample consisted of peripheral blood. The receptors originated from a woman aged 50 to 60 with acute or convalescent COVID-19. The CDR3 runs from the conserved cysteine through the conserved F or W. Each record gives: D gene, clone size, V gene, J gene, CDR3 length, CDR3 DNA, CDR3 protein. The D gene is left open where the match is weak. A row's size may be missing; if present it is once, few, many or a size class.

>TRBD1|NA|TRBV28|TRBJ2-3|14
TGTGCCAGCAGACGGACAGGGGATCGGGTTACGCAGTATTTT
CASRRTGDRVTQYF
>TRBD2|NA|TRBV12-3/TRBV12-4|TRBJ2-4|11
TGCGCCACGACTAGCGGGGACATTCAGTACTTC
CATTSGDIQYF
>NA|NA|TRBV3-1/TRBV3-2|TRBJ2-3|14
TGTGCCAGCGGGGGCGCTGGGATCACAGATACGCAGTATTTT
CASGGAGITDTQYF
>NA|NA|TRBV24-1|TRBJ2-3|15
TGTGCCACCAGTGACGAGAGTGCTAGGACAGATACGCAGTATTTT
CATSDESARTDTQYF
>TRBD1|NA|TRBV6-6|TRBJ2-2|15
TGTGCCAGCAGTTCAGGGGGCTTGAACACCGGGGAGCTGTTTTTT
CASSSGGLNTGELFF
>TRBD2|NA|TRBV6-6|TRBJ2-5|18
TGTGCCAGCAGTCTGATCCTATCCGGGACTAGCGGCCAAGAGACCCAGTACTTC
CASSLILSGTSGQETQYF
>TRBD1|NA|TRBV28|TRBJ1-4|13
TGTGCCAGCAAGACAGGGGTGAAGGAAAAACTGTTTTTT
CASKTGVKEKLFF
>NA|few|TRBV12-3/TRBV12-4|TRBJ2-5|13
TGTGCCAGCAGTTTACCCGGGAAAGAGACCCAGTACTTC
CASSLPGKETQYF
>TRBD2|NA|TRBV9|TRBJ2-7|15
TGTGCCAGCAGCGTCGGAGCGGGAGGCTCCAACGAGCAGTACTTC
CASSVGAGGSNEQYF
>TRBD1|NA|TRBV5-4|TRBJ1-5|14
TGTGCCAGCAGCTTCGACAGGGCTAGTCAGCCCCAGCATTTT
CASSFDRASQPQHF
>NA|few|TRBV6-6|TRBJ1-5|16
TGTGCCAGCAGCTTAAATGGGCCAGATAGCAATCAGCCCCAGCATTTT
CASSLNGPDSNQPQHF
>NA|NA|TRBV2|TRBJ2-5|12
TGTGCCAGCGGGGAGGTCCAAGAGACCCAGTACTTC
CASGEVQETQYF
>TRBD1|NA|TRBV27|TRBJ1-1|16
TGTGCCAGCAGTTTATGGCAGGGGGGAGTGAACACTGAAGCTTTCTTT
CASSLWQGGVNTEAFF
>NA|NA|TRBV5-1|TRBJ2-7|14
TGCGCCAGCAGCTTGAGGGGCAGGTCCCACGAGCAGTACTTC
CASSLRGRSHEQYF
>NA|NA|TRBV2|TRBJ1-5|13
TGTGCCAGCGTGCTATTTAGCAATCAGCCCCAGCATTTT
CASVLFSNQPQHF
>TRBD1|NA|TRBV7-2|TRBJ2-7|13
TGTGCCAGCAGCTTAGGACAGGGGGATGAGCAGTACTTC
CASSLGQGDEQYF
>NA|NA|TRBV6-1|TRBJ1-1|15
TGTGCCAGCAGTGATCGGGGGGAGATTCGGACTGAAGCTTTCTTT
CASSDRGEIRTEAFF